These 5 T cell receptor beta chains came from one sample sequenced in a study of shared clonotypes between healthy human individuals. Assay: immunoSEQ multiplex PCR; the TCRdb copy retains only in-frame clones and omits some. Of millions of clones detected, 95% appear once; the ten largest clones hold roughly 0.13%. Specimen: naive CD4+ T cells sorted from blood. Subset meaning: CD45RA+ positively selected. These receptors all come from a man younger than 35 in good health.

V gene TRBV12-5 combines with J gene TRBJ2-5; D may be TRBD1 or TRBD2 (5 bases each). Between the trimmed V and J ends, which lost 0 bases and 5 bases, there was a span of 16 bases. The CDR3 is 16 residues long. From germline, CDR1 is LGHNT and CDR2 FRNRAP. The CDR3 sequence: CASGLVLGAGEETQYF. CDR3 coding DNA: TGTGCTAGTGGTTTGGTACTAGGGGCAGGAGAGGAGACCCAGTACTTC.

V usage is TRBV21-1 and J usage is TRBJ2-7. TRBV21-1 is deemed a pseudogene. This CDR3 contains 15 residues. CDR3: CASSFIGAPLNEQYF. CDR3 sequence (DNA): TGTGCCAGCAGCTTTATCGGGGCCCCGCTCAACGAGCAGTACTTC.

This chain joins TRBV10-3 and TRBJ1-5; 8 nucleotides agree with TRBD1. With 4 bases clipped from V and 0 bases from J, the junction kept 2 bases outside the gene matches. The CDR3 is 15 amino acids. The germline CDR1 and CDR2 sequences are ENHRY and SYGVKD. CDR3 loop: CAISADRDSNQPQHF. CDR3 bases: TGTGCCATCAGTGCGGACAGGGATAGCAATCAGCCCCAGCATTTT.

Notes on this clone: The sample holds other DNA sequences that translate to the same CDR3. The CDR3 coding sequence is TGTGCCAGCTCACCACCGGCAGTCTCTGGAAACACCATATATTTT. Translated: CASSPPAVSGNTIYF. The chain is built from TRBV18 and TRBJ1-3; no reliable D call. V dropped 0 bases and J dropped 0 bases, with 6 bases sitting between them. This CDR3 has 15 residues. CDR1 and CDR2 (germline): KGHSH, LQKENI.

The CDR3 nucleotides are TGTGCCAGCTCGATCGGGGGGGGTTCCTACGAGCAGTACTTC. Translation gives CASSIGGGSYEQYF. V and J are TRBV25-1 and TRBJ2-7; 8 positions match TRBD2. Germline V gene data show CDR1 as MGHDK and CDR2 as SYGVNS. Trimming took 8 bases from V and 1 from J; bases not matched to a gene: 7. The CDR3 runs 14 residues.